This entry lists 4 T cell receptor beta chains sequenced from one sample in a study of cytomegalovirus exposure and HLA in healthy donors. PCR was performed using 60 Vbeta and 13 Jbeta primers. The assay was immunoSEQ multiplex PCR, and TCRdb's table has in-frame clones only and misses some. This sample has roughly 120,000 clones, with 70% to 85% found just once. Sequenced input: PBMCs. The receptors originated from a human donor in good health.

The chain links TRBV5-6 to TRBJ2-5; 8 bases match TRBD1. V trimming: 7 bases; J trimming: 13 bases; junction bases outside the gene matches: 18. Germline CDR1 is SGHDT and CDR2 is YYEEEE. The CDR3 spans 14 residues. CDR3 sequence (DNA): TGTGCCAGCTCGTCCAGGACAGGGATGCGCGGAGGGTACTTC. Its protein product is CASSSRTGMRGGYF.

CDR3 nucleotide sequence: TGTGCCAGCAGTGGGGGACAGACCTACGAGCAGTACTTC. It translates to CASSGGQTYEQYF. The chain links TRBV6-5 to TRBJ2-7; 7 positions match TRBD1. The V and J ends lost 5 bases and 2 bases, in that order; junction bases with no gene match: 3. CDR1 and CDR2 from the germline V gene are MNHEY and SVGAGI. The CDR3 runs 13 residues.

With respect to this clone: An end of the junction does not agree with germline; a read error may underlie this. This sequence joins TRBV7-9 and TRBJ2-7; TRBD2 matches 11 bases. Germline loops: CDR1 SEHNR, CDR2 FQNEAQ (reference sequence). The CDR3 extends over 15 amino acids. DNA for the CDR3: TGTTCCAGCAGCTTCCTGACTAGCGGGGTTGACGAGCAGTACTTC. It yields the protein CSSSFLTSGVDEQYF.

The chain joins TRBV18 to TRBJ1-1, with 8 bases lining up with TRBD1. The CDR3 extends over 14 amino acids. Trimming took 5 bases from V and 1 from J; bases not matched to a gene: 3. The germline CDR1 and CDR2 sequences are KGHSH and LQKENI. CDR3 sequence (DNA): TGTGCCAGCTCAACGACAGGGGAGAACACTGAAGCTTTCTTT. Its translation is CASSTTGENTEAFF.